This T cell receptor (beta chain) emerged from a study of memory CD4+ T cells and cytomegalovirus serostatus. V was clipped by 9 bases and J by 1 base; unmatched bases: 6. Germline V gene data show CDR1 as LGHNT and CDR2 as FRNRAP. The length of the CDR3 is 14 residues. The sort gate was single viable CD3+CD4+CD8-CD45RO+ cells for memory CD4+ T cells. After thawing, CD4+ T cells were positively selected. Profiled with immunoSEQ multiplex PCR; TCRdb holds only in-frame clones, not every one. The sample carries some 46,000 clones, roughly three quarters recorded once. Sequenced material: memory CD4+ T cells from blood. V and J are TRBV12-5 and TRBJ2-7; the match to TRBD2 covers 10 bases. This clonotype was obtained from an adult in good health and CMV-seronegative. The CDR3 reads CASKATSGSYEQYF. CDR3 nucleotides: TGTGCTAGCAAAGCGACTAGCGGGTCCTACGAGCAGTACTTC.